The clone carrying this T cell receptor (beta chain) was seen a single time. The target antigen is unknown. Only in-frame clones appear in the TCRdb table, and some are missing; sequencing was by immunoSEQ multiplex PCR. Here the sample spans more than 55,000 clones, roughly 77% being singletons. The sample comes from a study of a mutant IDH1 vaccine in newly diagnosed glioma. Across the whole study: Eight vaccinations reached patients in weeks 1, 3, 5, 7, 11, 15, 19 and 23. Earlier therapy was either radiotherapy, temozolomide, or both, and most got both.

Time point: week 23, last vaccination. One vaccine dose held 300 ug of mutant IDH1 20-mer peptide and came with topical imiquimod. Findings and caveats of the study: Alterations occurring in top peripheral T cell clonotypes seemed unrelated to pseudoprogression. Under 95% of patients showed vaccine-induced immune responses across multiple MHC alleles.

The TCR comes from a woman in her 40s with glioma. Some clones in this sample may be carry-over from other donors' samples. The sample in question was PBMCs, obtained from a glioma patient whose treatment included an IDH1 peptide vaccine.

This chain's CDR3 is CASSEALHPGSNYGYTF. The CDR3 DNA reads as TGTGCCAGCAGTGAAGCGCTTCACCCAGGCTCTAACTATGGCTACACCTTC. The J gene is TRBJ1-2, the V gene TRBV6-1, with no clear D. V dropped 0 bases and J dropped 0 bases, with 14 bases sitting between them. This CDR3 contains 17 residues. Germline lookup yields CDR1 MNHNS and CDR2 SASEGT.